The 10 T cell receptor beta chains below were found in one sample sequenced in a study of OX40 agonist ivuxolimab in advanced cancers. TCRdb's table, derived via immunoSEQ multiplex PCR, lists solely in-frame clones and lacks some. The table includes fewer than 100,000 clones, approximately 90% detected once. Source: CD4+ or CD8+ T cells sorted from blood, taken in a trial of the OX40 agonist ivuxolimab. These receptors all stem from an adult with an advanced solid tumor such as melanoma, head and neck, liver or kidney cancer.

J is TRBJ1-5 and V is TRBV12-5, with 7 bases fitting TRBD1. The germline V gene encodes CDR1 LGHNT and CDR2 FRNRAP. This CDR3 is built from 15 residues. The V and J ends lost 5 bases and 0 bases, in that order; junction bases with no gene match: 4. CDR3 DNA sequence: TGTGCTAGTGGTGCGGGACAGACTAGCAATCAGCCCCAGCATTTT. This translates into CASGAGQTSNQPQHF.

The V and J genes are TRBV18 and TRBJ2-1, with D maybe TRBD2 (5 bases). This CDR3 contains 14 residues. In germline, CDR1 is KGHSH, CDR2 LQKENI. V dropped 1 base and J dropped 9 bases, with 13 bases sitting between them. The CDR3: CASSPLSGSGEQFF. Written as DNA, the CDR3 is TGTGCCAGCTCACCACTTTCGGGGAGCGGTGAGCAGTTCTTC.

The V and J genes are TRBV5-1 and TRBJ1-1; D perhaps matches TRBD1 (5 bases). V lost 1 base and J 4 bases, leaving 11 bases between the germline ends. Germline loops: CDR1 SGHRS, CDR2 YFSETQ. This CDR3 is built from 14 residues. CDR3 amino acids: CASSLRTTATEAFF. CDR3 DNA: TGCGCCAGCAGCTTGCGCACGACAGCCACTGAAGCTTTCTTT. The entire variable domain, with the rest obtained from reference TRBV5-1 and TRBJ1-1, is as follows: KAGVTQTPRYLIKTRGQQVTLSCSPISGHRSVSWYQQTPGQGLQFLFEYFSETQRNKGNFPGRFSGRQFSNSRSEMNVSTLELGDSALYLCASSLRTTATEAFFGQGTRLTVV.

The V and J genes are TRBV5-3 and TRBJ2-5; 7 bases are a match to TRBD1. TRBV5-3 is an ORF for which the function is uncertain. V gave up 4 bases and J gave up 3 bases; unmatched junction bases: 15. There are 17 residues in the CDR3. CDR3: CARSRNLSGTEEETQYF. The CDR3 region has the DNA TGTGCCAGAAGCCGAAACTTATCCGGGACAGAGGAAGAGACCCAGTACTTC.

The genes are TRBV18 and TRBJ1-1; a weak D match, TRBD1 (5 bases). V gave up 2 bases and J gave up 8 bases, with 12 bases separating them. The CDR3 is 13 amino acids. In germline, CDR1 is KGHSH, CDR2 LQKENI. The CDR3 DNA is TGTGCCAGCTCACCAGGGGCGTTTGGCGAAGCTTTCTTT. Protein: CASSPGAFGEAFF.

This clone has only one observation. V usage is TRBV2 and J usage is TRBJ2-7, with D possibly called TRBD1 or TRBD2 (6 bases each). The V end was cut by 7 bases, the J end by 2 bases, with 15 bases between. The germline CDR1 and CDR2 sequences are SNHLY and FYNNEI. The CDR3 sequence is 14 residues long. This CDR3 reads CASMGGFPTYEQYF. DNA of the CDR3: TGTGCCAGCATGGGGGGCTTTCCGACCTACGAGCAGTACTTC. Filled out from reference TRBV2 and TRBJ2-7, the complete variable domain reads EPEVTQTPSHQVTQMGQEVILRCVPISNHLYFYWYRQILGQKVEFLVSFYNNEISEKSEIFDDQFSVERPDGSNFTLKIRSTKLEDSAMYFCASMGGFPTYEQYFGPGTRLTVT.

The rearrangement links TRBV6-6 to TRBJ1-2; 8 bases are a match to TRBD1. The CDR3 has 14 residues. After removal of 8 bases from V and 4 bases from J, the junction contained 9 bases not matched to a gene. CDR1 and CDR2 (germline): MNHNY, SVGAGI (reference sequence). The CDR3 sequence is CASGSPGQGYGYTF. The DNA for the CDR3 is TGTGCCAGCGGCTCACCTGGACAGGGCTATGGCTACACCTTC.

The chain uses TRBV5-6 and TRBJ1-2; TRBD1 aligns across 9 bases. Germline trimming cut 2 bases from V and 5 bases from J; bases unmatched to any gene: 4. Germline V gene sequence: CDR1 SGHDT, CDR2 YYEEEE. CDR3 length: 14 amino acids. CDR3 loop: CASSLPGTGYGYTF. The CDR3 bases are TGTGCCAGCAGCTTACCTGGGACAGGGTATGGCTACACCTTC.

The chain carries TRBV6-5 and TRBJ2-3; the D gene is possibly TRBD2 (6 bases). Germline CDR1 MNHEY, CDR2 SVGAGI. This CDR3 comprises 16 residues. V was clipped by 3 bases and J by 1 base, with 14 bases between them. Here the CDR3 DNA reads TGTGCCAGCAGTTATGGAGGGGCGAGTGGCACAGATACGCAGTATTTT. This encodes CASSYGGASGTDTQYF.

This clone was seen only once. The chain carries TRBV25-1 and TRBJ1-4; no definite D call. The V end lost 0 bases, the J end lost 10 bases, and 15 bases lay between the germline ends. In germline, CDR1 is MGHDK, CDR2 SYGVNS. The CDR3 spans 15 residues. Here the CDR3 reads CASSEYGDGEGKLFF. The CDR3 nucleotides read TGTGCCAGCAGTGAATATGGGGATGGGGAAGGAAAACTGTTTTTT. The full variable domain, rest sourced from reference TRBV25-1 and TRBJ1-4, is EADIYQTPRYLVIGTGKKITLECSQTMGHDKMYWYQQDPGMELHLIHYSYGVNSTEKGDLSSESTVSRIRTEHFPLTLESARPSHTSQYLCASSEYGDGEGKLFFGSGTQLSVL.